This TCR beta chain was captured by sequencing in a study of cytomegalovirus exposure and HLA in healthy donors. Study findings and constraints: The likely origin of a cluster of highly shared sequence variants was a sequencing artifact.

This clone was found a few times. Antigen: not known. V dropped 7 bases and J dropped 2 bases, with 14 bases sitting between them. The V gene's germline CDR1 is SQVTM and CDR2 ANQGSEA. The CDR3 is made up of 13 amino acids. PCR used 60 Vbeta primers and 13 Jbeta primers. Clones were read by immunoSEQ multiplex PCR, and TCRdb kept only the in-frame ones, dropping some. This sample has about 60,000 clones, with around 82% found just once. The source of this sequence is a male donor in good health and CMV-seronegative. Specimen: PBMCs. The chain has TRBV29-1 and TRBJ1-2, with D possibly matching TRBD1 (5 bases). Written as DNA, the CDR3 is TGCAGCGCTGGGGAGGGACTCAACTATGGCTACACCTTC. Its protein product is CSAGEGLNYGYTF.